Below, one TCR beta chain is given with its context. Mismatch with germline at one junction end may stem from a read error. There are 16 residues in the CDR3. Germline V gene sequence: CDR1 SEHNR, CDR2 FQNEAQ (reference sequence). Libraries were prepared by immunoSEQ multiplex PCR; TCRdb keeps only in-frame clonotypes and omits some of them. The sample has some 210,000 clones; approximately 84% are singletons. The sample comes from a study of blood T cell repertoires in COVID-19. This chain links TRBV7-9 with TRBJ2-3, with 8 nucleotides matching TRBD2. Sequencing was performed on peripheral blood. This receptor was obtained from a woman aged 70-85 years with active or convalescent COVID-19. CDR3 coding DNA: TGTGCCAGCAGCTTAGGCGGACTAGCAGGCACGGATACGCAGTATTTT. This translates into CASSLGGLAGTDTQYF.